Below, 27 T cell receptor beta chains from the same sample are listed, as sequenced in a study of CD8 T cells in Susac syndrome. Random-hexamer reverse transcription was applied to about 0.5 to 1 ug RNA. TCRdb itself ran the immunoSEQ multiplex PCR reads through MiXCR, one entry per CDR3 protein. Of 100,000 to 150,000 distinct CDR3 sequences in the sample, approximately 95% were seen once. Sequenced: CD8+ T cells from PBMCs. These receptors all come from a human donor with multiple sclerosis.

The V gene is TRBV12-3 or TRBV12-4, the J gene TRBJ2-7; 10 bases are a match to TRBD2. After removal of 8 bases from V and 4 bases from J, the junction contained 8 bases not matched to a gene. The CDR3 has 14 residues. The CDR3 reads CASLPGTSEYEQYV. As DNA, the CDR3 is TGTGCCAGCCTCCCCGGGACTAGCGAGTACGAGCAGTACGTC.

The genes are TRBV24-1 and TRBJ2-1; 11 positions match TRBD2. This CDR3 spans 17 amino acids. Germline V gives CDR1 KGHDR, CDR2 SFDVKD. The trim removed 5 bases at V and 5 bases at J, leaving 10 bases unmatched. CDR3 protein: CATSALSTSGSDNEQFF. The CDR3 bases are TGTGCCACCAGTGCCCTCTCAACTAGCGGGAGTGACAATGAGCAGTTCTTC.

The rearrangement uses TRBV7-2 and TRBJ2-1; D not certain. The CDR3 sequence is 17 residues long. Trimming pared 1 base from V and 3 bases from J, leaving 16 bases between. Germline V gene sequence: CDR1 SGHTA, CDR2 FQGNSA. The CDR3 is CASSLGSWGSFYNEQFF. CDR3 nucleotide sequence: TGTGCCAGCAGCTTAGGGTCGTGGGGTTCGTTCTACAATGAGCAGTTCTTC.

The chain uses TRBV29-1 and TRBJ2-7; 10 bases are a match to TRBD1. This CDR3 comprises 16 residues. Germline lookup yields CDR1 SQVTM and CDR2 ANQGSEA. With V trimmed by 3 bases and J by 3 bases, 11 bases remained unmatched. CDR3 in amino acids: CSVDLRDRGPNYEQYF. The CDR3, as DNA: TGCAGCGTTGACTTACGGGACAGGGGTCCTAACTACGAGCAGTACTTC.

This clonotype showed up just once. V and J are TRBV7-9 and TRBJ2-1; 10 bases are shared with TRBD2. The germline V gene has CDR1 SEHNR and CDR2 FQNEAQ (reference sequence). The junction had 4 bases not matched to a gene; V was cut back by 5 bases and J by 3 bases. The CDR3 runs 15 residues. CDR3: CASSRTSGVYNEQFF. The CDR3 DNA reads TGTGCCAGCAGCCGTACTAGCGGGGTCTACAATGAGCAGTTCTTC.

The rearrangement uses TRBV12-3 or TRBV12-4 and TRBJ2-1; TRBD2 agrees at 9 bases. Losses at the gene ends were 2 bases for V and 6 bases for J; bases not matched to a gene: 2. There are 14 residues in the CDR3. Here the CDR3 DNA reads TGTGCCAGCAGTTTAAGCGGGGGGTTCAATGAGCAGTTCTTC. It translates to CASSLSGGFNEQFF.

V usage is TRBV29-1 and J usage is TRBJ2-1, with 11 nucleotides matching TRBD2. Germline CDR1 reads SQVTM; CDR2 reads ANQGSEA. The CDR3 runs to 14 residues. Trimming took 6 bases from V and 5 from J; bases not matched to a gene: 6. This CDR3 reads CSVVAGGLNNEQFF. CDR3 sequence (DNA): TGCAGCGTGGTAGCGGGGGGGCTCAACAATGAGCAGTTCTTC.

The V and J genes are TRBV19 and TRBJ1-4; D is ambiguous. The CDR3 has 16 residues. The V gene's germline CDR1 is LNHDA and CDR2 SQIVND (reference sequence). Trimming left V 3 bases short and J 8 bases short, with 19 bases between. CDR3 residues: CASSIDFDPAREKLFF. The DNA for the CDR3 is TGTGCCAGTAGTATCGATTTCGATCCGGCACGGGAAAAACTGTTTTTT.

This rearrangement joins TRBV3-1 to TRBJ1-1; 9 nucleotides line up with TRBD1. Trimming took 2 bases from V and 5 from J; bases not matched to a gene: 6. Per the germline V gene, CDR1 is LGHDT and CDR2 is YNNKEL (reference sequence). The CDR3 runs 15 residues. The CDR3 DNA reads TGTGCCAGCAGCCAACCGGGACAGGGTAAAACTGAAGCTTTCTTT. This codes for CASSQPGQGKTEAFF. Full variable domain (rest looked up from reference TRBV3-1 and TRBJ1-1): DTAVSQTPKYLVTQMGNDKSIKCEQNLGHDTMYWYKQDSKKFLKIMFSYNNKELIINETVPNRFSPKSPDKAHLNLHINSLELGDSAVYFCASSQPGQGKTEAFFGQGTRLTVV.

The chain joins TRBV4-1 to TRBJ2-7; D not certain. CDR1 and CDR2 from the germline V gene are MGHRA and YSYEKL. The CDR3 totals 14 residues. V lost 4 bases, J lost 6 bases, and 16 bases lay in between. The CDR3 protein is CASSLRSSPLEQYF. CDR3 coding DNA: TGCGCCAGCAGCCTAAGGTCGAGTCCCCTCGAGCAGTACTTC.

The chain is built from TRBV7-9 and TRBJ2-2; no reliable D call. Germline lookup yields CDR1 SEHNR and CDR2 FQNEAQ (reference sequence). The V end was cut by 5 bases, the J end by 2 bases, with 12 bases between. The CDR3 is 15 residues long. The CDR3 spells CASSGAGLNTGELFF. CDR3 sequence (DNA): TGTGCCAGCAGCGGCGCCGGGCTCAACACCGGGGAGCTGTTTTTT.

DNA of the CDR3: TGTGCCTGGAGTGTAATAAGTTCAGATACGCAGTATTTT. This codes for CAWSVISSDTQYF. V usage is TRBV30 and J usage is TRBJ2-3; no definite D call. The CDR3 sequence is 13 residues long. CDR1 and CDR2 (germline): GTSNPN, SVGIG (reference sequence). V lost 0 bases, J lost 4 bases, and 8 bases lay in between.

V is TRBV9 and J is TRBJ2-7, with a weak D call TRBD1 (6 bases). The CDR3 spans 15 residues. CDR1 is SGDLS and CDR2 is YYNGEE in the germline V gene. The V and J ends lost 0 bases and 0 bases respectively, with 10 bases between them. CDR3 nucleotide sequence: TGTGCCAGCAGCGTAGAGGCGGACAGCTCCTACGAGCAGTACTTC. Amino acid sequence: CASSVEADSSYEQYF. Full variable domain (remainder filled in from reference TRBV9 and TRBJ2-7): DSGVTQTPKHLITATGQRVTLRCSPRSGDLSVYWYQQSLDQGLQFLIQYYNGEERAKGNILERFSAQQFPDLHSELNLSSLELGDSALYFCASSVEADSSYEQYFGPGTRLTVT.

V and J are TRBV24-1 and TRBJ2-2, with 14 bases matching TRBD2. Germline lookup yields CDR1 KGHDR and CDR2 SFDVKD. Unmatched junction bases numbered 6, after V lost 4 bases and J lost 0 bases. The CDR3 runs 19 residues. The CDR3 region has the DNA TGTGCCACCAGTGACACGGGACTAGCGGGAGCCCCGAACACCGGGGAGCTGTTTTTT. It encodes CATSDTGLAGAPNTGELFF.

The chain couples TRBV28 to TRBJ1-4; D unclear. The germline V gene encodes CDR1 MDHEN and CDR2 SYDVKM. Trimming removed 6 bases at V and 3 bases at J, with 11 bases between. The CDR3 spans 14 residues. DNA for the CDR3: TGTGCCAGCAGCCTCTGGGCGGCTAATGAAAAACTGTTTTTT. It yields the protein CASSLWAANEKLFF.

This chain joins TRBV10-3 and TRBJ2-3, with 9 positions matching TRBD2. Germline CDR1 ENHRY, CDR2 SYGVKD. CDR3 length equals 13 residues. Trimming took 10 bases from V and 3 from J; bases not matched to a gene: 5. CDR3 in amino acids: CANAGGQTDTQYF. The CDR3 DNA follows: TGTGCCAATGCGGGGGGGCAGACAGATACGCAGTATTTT.

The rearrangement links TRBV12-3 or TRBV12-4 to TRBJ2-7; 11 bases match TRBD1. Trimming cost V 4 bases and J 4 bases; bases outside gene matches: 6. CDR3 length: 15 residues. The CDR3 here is CASSSGTGGVYEQYV. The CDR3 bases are TGTGCCAGCAGTTCCGGGACAGGGGGAGTTTACGAGCAGTACGTC.

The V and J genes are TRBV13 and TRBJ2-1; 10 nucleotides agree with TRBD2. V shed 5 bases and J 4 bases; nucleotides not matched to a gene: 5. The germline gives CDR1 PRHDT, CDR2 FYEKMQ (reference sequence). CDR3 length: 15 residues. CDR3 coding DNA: TGTGCCAGCAGCGTTGGGACTAGCGCTTACAATGAGCAGTTCTTC. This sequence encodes CASSVGTSAYNEQFF.

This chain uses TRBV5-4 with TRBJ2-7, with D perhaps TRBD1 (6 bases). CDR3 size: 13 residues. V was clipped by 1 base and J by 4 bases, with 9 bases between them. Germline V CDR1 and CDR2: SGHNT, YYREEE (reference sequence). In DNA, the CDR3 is TGTGCCAGCAGCTTGACAGGGCCGTACGAGCAGTACTTC. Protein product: CASSLTGPYEQYF. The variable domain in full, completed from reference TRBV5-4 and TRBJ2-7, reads ETGVTQSPTHLIKTRGQQVTLRCSSQSGHNTVSWYQQALGQGPQFIFQYYREEENGRGNFPPRFSGLQFPNYSSELNVNALELDDSALYLCASSLTGPYEQYFGPGTRLTVT.

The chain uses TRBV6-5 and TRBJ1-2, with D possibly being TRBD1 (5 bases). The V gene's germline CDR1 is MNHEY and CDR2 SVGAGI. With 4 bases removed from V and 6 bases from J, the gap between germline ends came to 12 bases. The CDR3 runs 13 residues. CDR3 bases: TGTGCCAGCAGTTTTGGTAGGGGTGATGGCTACACCTTC. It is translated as CASSFGRGDGYTF.

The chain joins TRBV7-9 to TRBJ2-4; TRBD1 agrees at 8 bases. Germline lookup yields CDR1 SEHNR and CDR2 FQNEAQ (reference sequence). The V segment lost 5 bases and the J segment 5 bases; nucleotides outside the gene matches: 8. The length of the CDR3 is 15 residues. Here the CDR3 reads CASSITQGAENIQYF. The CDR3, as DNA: TGTGCCAGCAGCATAACTCAGGGGGCTGAAAACATTCAGTACTTC.

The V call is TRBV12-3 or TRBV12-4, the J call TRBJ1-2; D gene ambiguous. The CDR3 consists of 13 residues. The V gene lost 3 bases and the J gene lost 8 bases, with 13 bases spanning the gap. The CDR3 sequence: CASSFRWAAGYTF. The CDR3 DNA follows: TGTGCCAGCAGTTTCCGATGGGCGGCCGGCTACACCTTC.

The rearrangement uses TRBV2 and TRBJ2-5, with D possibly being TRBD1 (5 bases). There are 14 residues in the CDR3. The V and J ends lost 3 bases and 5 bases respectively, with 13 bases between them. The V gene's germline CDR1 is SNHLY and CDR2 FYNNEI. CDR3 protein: CASSEVSRQETQYF. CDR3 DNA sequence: TGTGCCAGCAGTGAGGTCAGCAGACAGGAGACCCAGTACTTC.

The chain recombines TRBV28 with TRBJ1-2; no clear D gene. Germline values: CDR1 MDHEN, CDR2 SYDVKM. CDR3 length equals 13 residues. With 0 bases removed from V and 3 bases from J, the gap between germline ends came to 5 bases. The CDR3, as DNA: TGTGCCAGCAGTTTATGGGCAGACTATGGCTACACCTTC. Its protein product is CASSLWADYGYTF.

The chain's CDR3 is CASSYATRPPLDRVNTEAFF. The CDR3 DNA follows: TGTGCCAGCAGTTACGCAACTCGGCCCCCTCTAGACAGGGTGAACACTGAAGCTTTCTTT. This chain connects TRBV6-5 to TRBJ1-1; 7 bases line up with TRBD1. The V gene end was trimmed by 2 bases and the J gene end by 0 bases; junction bases not matched to a gene: 18. The CDR3 totals 20 residues. Germline V lookup: CDR1 MNHEY, CDR2 SVGAGI.

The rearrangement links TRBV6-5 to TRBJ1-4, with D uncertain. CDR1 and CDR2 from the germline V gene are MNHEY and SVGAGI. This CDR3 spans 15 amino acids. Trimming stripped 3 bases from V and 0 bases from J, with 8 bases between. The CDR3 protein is CASSYTGATNEKLFF. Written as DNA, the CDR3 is TGTGCCAGCAGTTATACCGGAGCAACTAATGAAAAACTGTTTTTT.

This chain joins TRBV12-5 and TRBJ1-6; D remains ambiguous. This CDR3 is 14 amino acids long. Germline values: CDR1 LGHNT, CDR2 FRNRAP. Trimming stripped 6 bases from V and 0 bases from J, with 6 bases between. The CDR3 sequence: CASGDSSYNSPLHF. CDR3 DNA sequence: TGTGCTAGTGGCGATAGCTCCTATAATTCACCCCTCCACTTT.